The 13 T cell receptor beta chains in this list originate from one sample, sequenced in a study of T cell clonotyping in hematopoietic cell transplantation. The repertoire was sequenced with immunoSEQ multiplex PCR; TCRdb's copy has only in-frame clones and lacks some. This sample carries 15,000 or so clones, around 70% of them seen once, and the ten largest clones take 8.5% to 9.5%. Sequencing input: peripheral blood mononuclear cells. Source of these receptors: a woman aged 55-70 years in good health. Some clones in this sample may be carry-over from other donors' samples.

The CDR3 sequence is CASSLGTGEYEQYF. The CDR3, as DNA: TGTGCCAGCAGCTTAGGGACAGGGGAATACGAGCAGTACTTC. This chain connects TRBV7-2 to TRBJ2-7; 9 bases line up with TRBD1. There are 14 residues in the CDR3. The germline V gene encodes CDR1 SGHTA and CDR2 FQGNSA. J was trimmed by 4 bases and V by 1 base; bases with no gene match: 2. The variable domain in full, with the rest retrieved from reference TRBV7-2 and TRBJ2-7, is GAGVSQSPSNKVTEKGKDVELRCDPISGHTALYWYRQSLGQGLEFLIYFQGNSAPDKSGLPSDRFSAERTGGSVSTLTIQRTQQEDSAVYLCASSLGTGEYEQYFGPGTRLTVT.

The chain couples TRBV14 to TRBJ2-4; tentative D call: TRBD1 (6 bases). Germline-derived CDR1 and CDR2 are SGHDN and FVKESK. Trimming shortened V by 4 bases and J by 6 bases, and 13 bases separated the two germline ends. This CDR3 has 14 amino acids. In DNA form, the CDR3 reads TGTGCCAGCAGCCTTTCAGGACAGTCAAACATTCAGTACTTC. Protein sequence: CASSLSGQSNIQYF.

This chain links TRBV4-3 with TRBJ2-6; D is tentatively TRBD1 or TRBD2 (5 bases each). Germline CDR1 reads LGHNA; CDR2 reads YSLEER. The CDR3 is made up of 18 amino acids. Trimming removed 4 bases at V and 0 bases at J, with 16 bases between. As DNA, the CDR3 is TGCGCCAGCAGCCCTACAGGAACGGGGCGCTCTGGGGCCAACGTCCTGACTTTC. Protein: CASSPTGTGRSGANVLTF.

The chain carries TRBV4-1 and TRBJ2-7; the match to TRBD1 covers 8 bases. Germline V gene lookup returns CDR1 MGHRA and CDR2 YSYEKL. The CDR3 contains 14 residues. With V trimmed by 0 bases and J by 5 bases, 3 bases remained unmatched. CDR3 residues: CASSQETGGDEQYF. The CDR3 coding sequence is TGCGCCAGCAGCCAAGAAACAGGGGGTGACGAGCAGTACTTC.

The table lists this clone with a few counts. The CDR3 nucleotides read TGTGCCAGCAGTTACTCGCCAGGGCAGACTGAAGCTTTCTTT. Translation gives CASSYSPGQTEAFF. J is TRBJ1-1 and V is TRBV6-5, with D perhaps matching TRBD1 (5 bases). Germline V CDR1 and CDR2: MNHEY, SVGAGI. V gave up 0 bases and J gave up 5 bases, with 10 bases separating them. The CDR3 loop spans 14 amino acids.

This clone was seen a single time. The chain recombines TRBV6-5 with TRBJ2-7; the match to TRBD2 covers 7 bases. Trimming cost V 0 bases and J 4 bases; bases outside gene matches: 6. Germline CDR1 and CDR2: MNHEY and SVGAGI. The CDR3 loop spans 15 amino acids. This CDR3 reads CASSYSAGEGYEQYF. As DNA, the CDR3 is TGTGCCAGCAGTTACTCCGCGGGAGAAGGGTACGAGCAGTACTTC.

This clone has a single count. In DNA, the CDR3 is TGTGCCAGCAGTGGTTGGGACAGGCTGTCCTACGAGCAGTACTTC. Translating it yields CASSGWDRLSYEQYF. This sequence joins TRBV25-1 and TRBJ2-7; 8 nucleotides agree with TRBD1. The CDR3 runs to 15 residues. V shed 4 bases and J 1 base; nucleotides not matched to a gene: 6. In germline, CDR1 is MGHDK, CDR2 SYGVNS.

This chain connects TRBV2 to TRBJ1-5; 7 bases line up with TRBD1. The CDR3 consists of 20 residues. Germline V gene lookup returns CDR1 SNHLY and CDR2 FYNNEI. With V trimmed by 6 bases and J by 2 bases, 22 bases remained unmatched. Written as DNA, the CDR3 is TGTGCCAGCAGCCATTTCGGGGACAGTCCTAGGAAGATTGGCAATCAGCCCCAGCATTTT. It encodes CASSHFGDSPRKIGNQPQHF.

This clone appeared a few times. The sample contains more than one DNA sequence encoding this CDR3. This chain joins TRBV19 and TRBJ1-2, with a tentative D call TRBD1 (5 bases). V lost 8 bases and J lost 5, with 6 bases in between. Germline V lookup: CDR1 LNHDA, CDR2 SQIVND (reference sequence). The CDR3 consists of 10 residues. The CDR3 DNA sequence: TGTGCCAGTGAGGGGTATGGCTACACCTTC. Translation: CASEGYGYTF.

J is TRBJ1-1 and V is TRBV29-1, with a possible D match to TRBD1 (6 bases). Germline CDR1 is SQVTM and CDR2 is ANQGSEA. V was pared by 3 bases and J by 0 bases, with 14 bases between. CDR3 size: 15 residues. The DNA of the CDR3 is TGCAGCGTTGATGTACAGGGAGCGGTGAACACTGAAGCTTTCTTT. Protein sequence: CSVDVQGAVNTEAFF.

The V call is TRBV30, the J call TRBJ2-1; 13 bases agree with TRBD2. Germline assignment: CDR1 GTSNPN and CDR2 SVGIG (reference sequence). The CDR3 runs 14 residues. The J segment lost 7 bases and the V segment lost 3 bases, leaving 3 bases of the junction unmatched. CDR3 region: CAWSGLAGVNEQFF. CDR3 coding DNA: TGTGCCTGGAGCGGACTAGCGGGAGTTAATGAGCAGTTCTTC.

The V call is TRBV2, the J call TRBJ1-1, with D perhaps matching TRBD1 (5 bases). Germline CDR1 reads SNHLY; CDR2 reads FYNNEI. There are 9 residues in the CDR3. The V and J ends lost 10 bases and 8 bases respectively, with 8 bases between them. DNA for the CDR3: TGTGCCACAGGGACGGAAGCTTTCTTT. As protein: CATGTEAFF.

The chain recombines TRBV9 with TRBJ2-7; 9 positions match TRBD1. Germline CDR1 SGDLS, CDR2 YYNGEE. The CDR3 covers 14 residues. V trimming: 3 bases; J trimming: 12 bases; junction bases outside the gene matches: 13. Here the CDR3 reads CASSAHRAGTGLYF. CDR3 nucleotides: TGTGCCAGCAGCGCCCATCGAGCCGGGACAGGGTTGTACTTC.